Each of the 5 T cell receptor beta chains below was sequenced from the same sample in a study of neurological immune-mediated disorders (dated by TCRdb to between 2018 and 2021). The protocol used for the library was 5' RACE. Sequencing used an Illumina HiSeq 2500. TCRdb reanalyzed the raw reads on its own, using fastp at Q25 for trimming and MiXCR for clone calling, and kept in-frame beta chains. Rows matching on CDR3 protein sequence are summarized as one entry with the most common DNA and genes. In this sample the table shows 20,000 to 30,000 distinct CDR3 sequences, 6.7% of which occur a single time. Jointly, the top ten make up about 4.3% of the sample. Sequencing used PBMCs. All receptors come from a woman in her thirties or forties in good health.

There are many counts of this clonotype. The rearrangement links TRBV20-1 to TRBJ2-7, with TRBD2 identical over 8 bases. The V gene end was trimmed by 1 base and the J gene end by 4 bases; junction bases not matched to a gene: 3. The CDR3 has 13 amino acids. Germline V CDR1 and CDR2: DFQATT, SNEGSKA (reference sequence). DNA of the CDR3: TGCAGTGCTAGAGTGGCGGGAGGATACGAGCAGTACTTC. Its translation: CSARVAGGYEQYF.

By sample share, this clonotype is medium-sized. The V and J genes are TRBV12-3 or TRBV12-4 and TRBJ2-7; TRBD1 matches at 7 bases. V was pared by 5 bases and J by 5 bases, with 9 bases of the junction left unmatched. CDR3 length: 14 residues. The CDR3 DNA reads TGTGCCAGCAGTCCCGGGACAGATAAGAACGAGCAGTACTTC. Its protein product is CASSPGTDKNEQYF.

This clonotype appeared many times. The V gene is TRBV29-1, the J gene TRBJ2-7, with D perhaps matching TRBD2 (7 bases). Germline V lookup: CDR1 SQVTM, CDR2 ANQGSEA. V was pared by 5 bases and J by 5 bases, with 19 bases between. There are 14 residues in the CDR3. Here the CDR3 DNA reads TGCAGCGTTCGGGGGCGGGAGACAGGCCACGAGCAGTACTTC. It encodes CSVRGRETGHEQYF.

This clonotype was recorded many times. This chain links TRBV5-1 with TRBJ2-1; the match to TRBD1 covers 7 bases. In germline, CDR1 is SGHRS, CDR2 YFSETQ. The trim removed 2 bases at V and 7 bases at J, leaving 6 bases unmatched. CDR3 size: 14 residues. CDR3 amino acids: CASSLRQGSNEQFF. For the CDR3, the DNA is TGCGCCAGCAGCTTAAGACAGGGCTCTAATGAGCAGTTCTTC.

By its share, this clonotype is medium-sized (0.01 to 0.1%). This sequence joins TRBV12-3 or TRBV12-4 and TRBJ2-2; D gene uncertain. The CDR3 loop spans 15 amino acids. Trimming removed 5 bases from V and 6 bases from J, with 16 bases in between. Here the CDR3 DNA reads TGTGCCAGCAGTCCGACGGTCACCTACCCCGGGGAGCTGTTTTTT. This encodes CASSPTVTYPGELFF.